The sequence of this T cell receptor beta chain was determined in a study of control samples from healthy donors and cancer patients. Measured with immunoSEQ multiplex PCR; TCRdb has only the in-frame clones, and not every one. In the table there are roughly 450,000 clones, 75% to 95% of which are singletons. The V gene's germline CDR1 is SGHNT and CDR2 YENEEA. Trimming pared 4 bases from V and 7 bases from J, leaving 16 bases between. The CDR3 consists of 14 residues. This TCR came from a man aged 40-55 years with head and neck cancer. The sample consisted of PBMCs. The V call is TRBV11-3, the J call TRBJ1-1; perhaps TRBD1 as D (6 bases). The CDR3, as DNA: TGTGCCAGCAGCTCCAGGGGAGGGGCCGATGAAGCTTTCTTT. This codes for CASSSRGGADEAFF.